The T cell receptor (beta chain) described here comes from a study of T-cell reconstitution after alpha-beta-depleted transplantation in children. The CDR3 runs 13 residues. V lost 5 bases and J 2 bases, leaving 9 bases between the germline ends. Germline CDR1 KGHSH, CDR2 LQKENI. General study findings and limits: Expanded clones from the graft, numbering several hundred, reportedly supplied alpha-beta T cells about two months after transplant.

With regard to this clonotype: No antigen is known for it.

Construction of the TCRbeta library involved unique molecular identifiers. Each CDR3 protein gets one entry after TCRdb re-called the PCR reads with MiXCR. This sample carries roughly 570,000 distinct CDR3 sequences, around 27% of them seen once, and the ten largest clones take 35% to 40%. The rearrangement uses TRBV18 and TRBJ1-2, with unresolved D. The origin of this receptor is a boy younger than two with Wiskott-Aldrich syndrome, due to receive a stem cell transplant. Sample: PBMCs, taken before TCRalphabeta/CD19-depleted stem cell transplant. The CDR3 coding sequence is TGTGCCAGCTCATCGGGAGAGAACTATGGCTACACCTTC. Translated: CASSSGENYGYTF.